One sample yielded the 14 T cell receptor beta chains listed below, sequenced in a study of Ad26.COV2.S vaccination and SARS-CoV-2 variants. The data were produced by immunoSEQ multiplex PCR, yet TCRdb's version contains in-frame clones alone and is incomplete. The sample holds approximately 500,000 clones, around nine tenths seen once. Treatment given: roughly 19 received Ad26.COV2.S at low or high dose, single or two shots; about five received placebo; per-sample allocation not given. Specimen acquisition occurred on day 63 following the initial vaccine or placebo injection. The specimen was peripheral blood, collected in a trial of Ad26.COV2.S vaccine versus placebo. These receptors all come from a person between 18 and 59 years old who received the Ad26.COV2.S COVID-19 vaccine or a placebo.

V is TRBV7-2 and J is TRBJ1-6; D is undetermined. The CDR3 runs 17 residues. CDR1 and CDR2 from the germline V gene are SGHTA and FQGNSA. The V end lost 4 bases, the J end lost 0 bases, and 13 bases lay between the germline ends. The CDR3 sequence is CASSSGPESSYNSPLHF. The DNA of the CDR3 is TGTGCCAGCAGCTCTGGGCCGGAAAGCTCCTATAATTCACCCCTCCACTTT.

The chain uses TRBV28 and TRBJ1-5, with D possibly matching TRBD1 (6 bases). The CDR3 contains 14 residues. Germline V CDR1 and CDR2: MDHEN, SYDVKM. Trimming shortened V by 6 bases and J by 4 bases, and 13 bases separated the two germline ends. The chain's CDR3 is CASRSDRNNQPQHF. In DNA form, the CDR3 reads TGTGCCAGCAGATCGGACAGAAATAATCAGCCCCAGCATTTT.

The chain links TRBV12-3 or TRBV12-4 to TRBJ2-1; TRBD2 matches 16 bases. The junction had 6 bases not matched to a gene; V was cut back by 6 bases and J by 16 bases. The CDR3 consists of 13 residues. As DNA, the CDR3 is TGTGCCAGCAGGTCCGGGACTAGCGGGAGGGTATTCTTC. Its translation is CASRSGTSGRVFF.

The chain recombines TRBV5-5 with TRBJ2-7; D unclear. Germline CDR1 is SGHKS and CDR2 is YYEKEE (reference sequence). V dropped 2 bases and J dropped 5 bases, with 20 bases sitting between them. The CDR3 has 16 amino acids. The CDR3 sequence: CASSFGWSRVPNEQYF. The DNA of the CDR3 is TGTGCCAGCAGCTTCGGGTGGTCTAGGGTGCCTAACGAGCAGTACTTC.

The chain joins TRBV6-6 to TRBJ2-5, with 10 bases identical to TRBD1. V was pared by 6 bases and J by 5 bases, with 6 bases of the junction left unmatched. The CDR3 sequence is 14 residues long. Looked up from germline, CDR1 is MNHNY and CDR2 is SVGAGI (reference sequence). The CDR3 nucleotides are TGTGCCAGCAGCGCGACAGGGGGCTTGGAGACCCAGTACTTC. Its protein product is CASSATGGLETQYF.

The chain joins TRBV4-2 to TRBJ2-1; TRBD1 or TRBD2 may be the D gene (5 bases each). Trimming shortened V by 1 base and J by 4 bases, and 11 bases separated the two germline ends. This CDR3 region has 15 residues. The germline V gene encodes CDR1 LGHNA and CDR2 YNFKEQ. The chain's CDR3 is CASSQAVGEYNEQFF. The CDR3, as DNA: TGTGCCAGCAGCCAAGCGGTGGGGGAGTACAATGAGCAGTTCTTC.

In DNA form, the CDR3 reads TGTGCCAGCAGCTTATACAGGGTGGACCAAGAGACCCAGTACTTC. The encoded protein is CASSLYRVDQETQYF. The V and J genes are TRBV7-8 and TRBJ2-5, with D possibly being TRBD1 (6 bases). This CDR3 spans 15 amino acids. Germline V gene sequence: CDR1 SGHVS, CDR2 FQNEAQ. V was clipped by 2 bases and J by 0 bases, with 10 bases between them.

This chain connects TRBV5-5 to TRBJ2-6, with a tentative D call TRBD1 (5 bases). The CDR3 totals 16 residues. Germline assignment: CDR1 SGHKS and CDR2 YYEKEE (reference sequence). The ends were cut back, 4 bases at V and 2 bases at J, with 13 bases in the middle. CDR3 region: CASSPISGPGANVLTF. DNA of the CDR3: TGTGCCAGCAGCCCCATATCAGGGCCTGGGGCCAACGTCCTGACTTTC.

The chain is built from TRBV4-2 and TRBJ2-1; D remains ambiguous. This CDR3 contains 14 residues. V dropped 3 bases and J dropped 5 bases, with 11 bases sitting between them. Germline V gene data show CDR1 as LGHNA and CDR2 as YNFKEQ. In DNA form, the CDR3 reads TGTGCCAGCAGCCAGATGAGGCCCGACAATGAGCAGTTCTTC. This translates into CASSQMRPDNEQFF.

The gene calls are TRBV6-6 and TRBJ2-7; no definite D call. Trimming removed 5 bases at V and 0 bases at J, with 14 bases between. The CDR3 totals 15 residues. Germline V gene data show CDR1 as MNHNY and CDR2 as SVGAGI (reference sequence). Written as DNA, the CDR3 is TGTGCCAGCAGTCCTCCAACGGTGAGCTCCTACGAGCAGTACTTC. This codes for CASSPPTVSSYEQYF.

The genes are TRBV3-1 (or the pseudogene TRBV3-2) and TRBJ2-3; 11 bases match TRBD2. The germline gives CDR1 LGHDT, CDR2 YNNKEL (reference sequence). The length of the CDR3 is 15 residues. Trimming cost V 4 bases and J 2 bases; bases outside gene matches: 2. The CDR3 nucleotides read TGTGCCAGCAGCCGGACTAGCGGGTACACAGATACGCAGTATTTT. This codes for CASSRTSGYTDTQYF.

The J gene is TRBJ2-1, the V gene TRBV9; TRBD2 is a possible D gene (6 bases). Per germline, CDR1 SGDLS and CDR2 YYNGEE. Trimming pared 2 bases from V and 1 base from J, leaving 7 bases between. The CDR3 consists of 14 residues. Here the CDR3 reads CASSVSGSYNEQFF. For the CDR3, the DNA is TGTGCCAGCAGCGTGAGCGGGTCCTACAATGAGCAGTTCTTC.

The chain carries TRBV13 and TRBJ2-2; the match to TRBD1 covers 8 bases. The V segment lost 3 bases and the J segment 5 bases; nucleotides outside the gene matches: 5. The CDR3 loop spans 15 amino acids. Germline V gene data show CDR1 as PRHDT and CDR2 as FYEKMQ (reference sequence). CDR3 sequence: CASSLRTGRTGELFF. The CDR3 nucleotides are TGTGCCAGCAGCTTGAGGACAGGGCGAACCGGGGAGCTGTTTTTT.

This clone was seen once. The rearrangement uses TRBV28 and TRBJ2-1; 8 bases match TRBD2. Germline V gives CDR1 MDHEN, CDR2 SYDVKM. The V segment lost 3 bases and the J segment 0 bases; nucleotides outside the gene matches: 4. The CDR3 is made up of 16 amino acids. CDR3 DNA: TGTGCCAGCAGTTTTCAGCGGGAGAGCTCCTACAATGAGCAGTTCTTC. The encoded protein is CASSFQRESSYNEQFF.